The 20 T cell receptor beta chains presented below share a single source sample, sequenced in a study of T cell repertoires in cytomegalovirus infection. Their recognized antigens are unknown. TCRdb independently ran MiXCR on the reads; one entry per CDR3 protein. The sample contains under 200,000 distinct CDR3 sequences, roughly 21% of which appear only once. The specimen comprised CD8+ T cells from cultured PBMCs, sampled from culture after CMV antigen stimulation. The receptors here all came from a human donor in good health (CMV status not recorded). Some clones in this sample may be carry-over from other donors' samples.

This chain uses TRBV7-9 with TRBJ2-7; D uncertain. The V end was cut by 5 bases, the J end by 2 bases, with 13 bases between. The germline gives CDR1 SEHNR, CDR2 FQNEAQ (reference sequence). The CDR3 has 14 residues. Written as DNA, the CDR3 is TGTGCCAGCAGCCCCCCAGACGGAGCCTACGAGCAGTACTTC. Translation: CASSPPDGAYEQYF.

The chain carries TRBV9 and TRBJ1-1; D remains ambiguous. The germline V gene has CDR1 SGDLS and CDR2 YYNGEE. The CDR3 runs 14 residues. The V end lost 3 bases, the J end lost 5 bases, and 14 bases lay between the germline ends. The CDR3 nucleotides read TGTGCCAGCAGCGGCGGCGGGGTAAGAACTGAAGCTTTCTTT. This encodes CASSGGGVRTEAFF.

This clonotype was seen only a few times. The chain is built from TRBV12-3 or TRBV12-4 and TRBJ2-2, with 7 bases lining up with TRBD2. J gave up 10 bases and V 5 bases, and 7 bases lay outside the gene matches. CDR3 length equals 13 residues. In DNA, the CDR3 is TGTGCCAGCAGTCCGGGGGGTTTGGAGGAGCTGTTTTTT. This encodes CASSPGGLEELFF.

This clonotype was seen a handful of times. The rearrangement joins TRBV7-9 to TRBJ2-7, with D possibly TRBD2 on 5 matching bases. The germline CDR1 and CDR2 sequences are SEHNR and FQNEAQ (reference sequence). The CDR3 has 12 residues. V gave up 4 bases and J gave up 6 bases, with 10 bases separating them. CDR3 sequence: CASSSGRSEQYF. The DNA for the CDR3 is TGTGCCAGCAGCTCGGGAAGGAGCGAGCAGTACTTC.

The rearrangement uses TRBV6-2 or TRBV6-3 and TRBJ1-2; D call uncertain. The CDR3 is 15 amino acids. V was cut by 2 bases and J by 4 bases, with 14 bases left in between. The germline V gene encodes CDR1 MNHEY and CDR2 SVGEGT. CDR3 in DNA: TGTGCCAGCAGTTACGGGTCCTACCACAGCTATGGCTACACCTTC. It is translated as CASSYGSYHSYGYTF.

This clonotype came up a few times. This chain joins TRBV6-4 and TRBJ2-1; 12 nucleotides match TRBD2. CDR3 length equals 18 residues. CDR1 and CDR2 (germline): MRHNA, SNTAGT. The junction had 14 bases not matched to a gene; V was cut back by 4 bases and J by 7 bases. CDR3 residues: CASSGKPASGGAWNEQFF. The CDR3 nucleotides read TGTGCCAGCAGTGGTAAACCAGCTAGCGGGGGGGCGTGGAATGAGCAGTTCTTC.

J is TRBJ2-1 and V is TRBV7-8, with D perhaps matching TRBD1 or TRBD2 (6 bases each). This CDR3 region has 17 residues. V was pared by 5 bases and J by 12 bases, with 29 bases between. Germline CDR1 SGHVS, CDR2 FQNEAQ. In DNA form, the CDR3 reads TGTGCCAGCAGCGTCCCCGCCCGGGGGCCGTGGGAAGGAGGGCAGTTCTTC. Translated, it gives CASSVPARGPWEGGQFF. The full variable domain, rest sourced from reference TRBV7-8 and TRBJ2-1, is GAGVSQSPRYKVAKRGQDVALRCDPISGHVSLFWYQQALGQGPEFLTYFQNEAQLDKSGLPSDRFFAERPEGSVSTLKIQRTQQEDSAVYLCASSVPARGPWEGGQFFGPGTRLTVL.

The J gene is TRBJ1-1, the V gene TRBV4-2; 8 positions match TRBD1. This CDR3 comprises 15 residues. CDR1 is LGHNA, CDR2 YNFKEQ, per germline. The V gene end was trimmed by 0 bases and the J gene end by 4 bases; junction bases not matched to a gene: 4. CDR3 amino acids: CASSQDQGAATEAFF. In DNA form, the CDR3 reads TGTGCCAGCAGCCAAGATCAGGGGGCGGCCACTGAAGCTTTCTTT.

V usage is TRBV7-9 and J usage is TRBJ2-2; D possibly corresponds to TRBD2 (6 bases). Trimming took off 2 bases at V and 3 bases at J, with 10 bases between the two ends. The germline V gene encodes CDR1 SEHNR and CDR2 FQNEAQ (reference sequence). This CDR3 is built from 15 residues. This chain's CDR3 is CASSLSGPYTGELFF. CDR3 in DNA: TGTGCCAGCAGCTTAAGCGGGCCGTACACCGGGGAGCTGTTTTTT.

The chain employs TRBV7-9 and TRBJ2-7, with D possibly TRBD1 on 5 matching bases. The CDR3 runs 14 residues. Germline V lookup: CDR1 SEHNR, CDR2 FQNEAQ (reference sequence). Trimming stripped 5 bases from V and 3 bases from J, with 14 bases between. CDR3 protein: CASSQLGRSYEQYF. The CDR3 DNA sequence: TGTGCCAGCAGCCAACTGGGGCGGAGCTACGAGCAGTACTTC. The full variable domain, rest sourced from reference TRBV7-9 and TRBJ2-7, is DTGVSQNPRHKITKRGQNVTFRCDPISEHNRLYWYRQTLGQGPEFLTYFQNEAQLEKSRLLSDRFSAERPKGSFSTLEIQRTEQGDSAMYLCASSQLGRSYEQYFGPGTRLTVT.

This clonotype has only a few counts. The V and J genes are TRBV7-2 and TRBJ1-3; no clear D gene. From germline, CDR1 is SGHTA and CDR2 FQGNSA. The CDR3 is 14 residues long. V was clipped by 2 bases and J by 0 bases, with 5 bases between them. The CDR3 sequence is CASSLRDSGNTIYF. The CDR3 region has the DNA TGTGCCAGCAGCTTAAGGGACTCTGGAAACACCATATATTTT.

The rearrangement links TRBV11-2 to TRBJ1-3; D is ambiguous. This CDR3 contains 14 residues. V lost 3 bases and J 0 bases, leaving 6 bases between the germline ends. Germline assignment: CDR1 SGHAT and CDR2 FQNNGV. The DNA of the CDR3 is TGTGCCAGCAGCTTCGCAATCTCTGGAAACACCATATATTTT. As protein: CASSFAISGNTIYF. Complete variable domain (other parts from reference TRBV11-2 and TRBJ1-3): EAGVAQSPRYKIIEKRQSVAFWCNPISGHATLYWYQQILGQGPKLLIQFQNNGVVDDSQLPKDRFSAERLKGVDSTLKIQPAKLEDSAVYLCASSFAISGNTIYFGEGSWLTVV.

Only a few counts were recorded for this clonotype. The junction differs from germline at one of its ends, possibly a read error. Written as DNA, the CDR3 is TGCGCCAGCAGCCAAGGGACTCTCTACACCGGGGAACTGTTTTTT. It yields the protein CASSQGTLYTGELFF. The J gene is TRBJ2-2, the V gene TRBV4-1; tentative D call: TRBD2 (5 bases). Germline CDR1 MGHRA, CDR2 YSYEKL. The CDR3 totals 15 residues.

The table lists this clonotype with many counts. This sequence joins TRBV29-1 and TRBJ2-1, with TRBD2 matching over 11 bases. The CDR3 runs 15 residues. Germline V gene sequence: CDR1 SQVTM, CDR2 ANQGSEA. Unmatched junction bases numbered 16, after V lost 3 bases and J lost 15 bases. The CDR3 DNA sequence: TGCAGCGTTGAGGACTTTCAAATAGCGGGGGGGCGGTCGTTCTTC. Its protein is CSVEDFQIAGGRSFF.

This chain links TRBV12-3 or TRBV12-4 with TRBJ2-1, with TRBD1 identical over 9 bases. V was pared by 4 bases and J by 3 bases, with 4 bases of the junction left unmatched. The CDR3 contains 15 residues. The CDR3 sequence: CASSSGQGFYNEQFF. The CDR3 DNA is TGTGCCAGCAGTTCGGGACAGGGATTCTACAATGAGCAGTTCTTC.

This clonotype was detected only a few times. This chain uses TRBV7-2 with TRBJ2-4; D not resolved. This CDR3 contains 17 residues. V was pared by 1 base and J by 0 bases, with 13 bases between. The V gene's germline CDR1 is SGHTA and CDR2 FQGNSA. In DNA form, the CDR3 reads TGTGCCAGCAGCTTAGATTCATGGCTTCTAGCCAAAAACATTCAGTACTTC. It yields the protein CASSLDSWLLAKNIQYF. Full variable domain (outside the CDR3, taken from reference TRBV7-2 and TRBJ2-4): GAGVSQSPSNKVTEKGKDVELRCDPISGHTALYWYRQSLGQGLEFLIYFQGNSAPDKSGLPSDRFSAERTGGSVSTLTIQRTQQEDSAVYLCASSLDSWLLAKNIQYFGAGTRLSVL.

There are a few counts of this clonotype. CDR3 in amino acids: CASSLYGGTGSTDTQYF. The CDR3 region has the DNA TGTGCCAGCAGTTTATATGGGGGGACAGGGAGCACAGATACGCAGTATTTT. J is TRBJ2-3 and V is TRBV27; 9 bases align to TRBD1. The CDR3 is 17 amino acids. The germline V gene encodes CDR1 MNHEY and CDR2 SMNVEV (reference sequence). The J segment lost 0 bases and the V segment lost 1 base, leaving 5 bases of the junction unmatched.

This clonotype was found many times. The CDR3 protein is CAIRPGLEFSGETQYF. The DNA for the CDR3 is TGTGCCATCAGGCCCGGATTAGAATTTTCGGGAGAGACCCAGTACTTC. The chain has TRBV10-3 and TRBJ2-5; D call uncertain. V gave up 6 bases and J gave up 4 bases, with 21 bases separating them. The CDR3 is 16 residues long. The V gene's germline CDR1 is ENHRY and CDR2 SYGVKD.

This chain connects TRBV2 to TRBJ2-1, with TRBD2 matching 12 bases. The V gene's germline CDR1 is SNHLY and CDR2 FYNNEI. Trimming removed 5 bases from V and 0 bases from J; junction bases left unmatched: 14. CDR3 length: 20 residues. CDR3 nucleotide sequence: TGTGCCAGCAGTTCACGACTAGCGGGGGCCATCCTTACCTCCTACAATGAGCAGTTCTTC. The encoded protein is CASSSRLAGAILTSYNEQFF.

In its sample, this clonotype was seen a few times. J is TRBJ2-5 and V is TRBV5-8, with D perhaps matching TRBD2 (6 bases). Trimming removed 5 bases from V and 5 bases from J, with 19 bases in between. Germline CDR1 is SGHTS and CDR2 is YDEGEE. CDR3 length equals 15 residues. Here the CDR3 DNA reads TGTGCCAGCAGTGGTGGGCCAGGGAGGTTGGAGACCCAGTACTTC. It encodes CASSGGPGRLETQYF.